The clone carrying this T cell receptor beta chain was counted only a few times. The source of the sample is a study of human T cells and chemical hapten exposure. Using its own MiXCR run on the RACE reads, TCRdb lists one record per CDR3 protein. The repertoire includes tens of thousands of distinct CDR3 sequences, approximately 11% of them detected once, and 4.5% to 6.5% sits in the top ten. Trimming pared 2 bases from V and 1 base from J, leaving 3 bases between. This CDR3 is 13 amino acids long. Described time point: pre-sensitization, week 0. Documented treatment: therapeutic diphenylcyclopropenone sensitization with weekly scalp DPC. Every patch test was put on after a blood sample was taken.

This sequence joins TRBV12-3 or TRBV12-4 and TRBJ1-5, with D unclear. The starting material was whole blood, obtained in connection with sensitization to the hapten diphenylcyclopropenone (DPC). This sequence was found in a woman aged 50 to 60 with alopecia areata. Some clones in this sample may be carry-over from other donors' samples. Here the CDR3 DNA reads TGTGCCAGCAGTTTACTGAGCAATCAGCCCCAGCATTTT. It is translated as CASSLLSNQPQHF.